This T cell receptor (beta chain) was found in a study of human T cells and chemical hapten exposure. About the research overall: There were per-sample TCR yield variations, arising mainly from small pooled library volume differences. Study outcomes and limitations: Sensitizing to DPC left TCRs with a frequency above 1 in 1000 unaltered.

It was unfractionated whole blood from which total RNA was extracted. The library put unique molecular identifiers onto individual cDNA molecules. Original data processing: From about 20,000 to 690,000 TCRs were found per sample, with a median of 95,638. TCRdb processed the reads anew with MiXCR; each CDR3 protein has one entry. The V and J calls and clone size come from TCRdb's table, not from the authors' own analysis. The sample consists of about 120,000 distinct CDR3 sequences, over 7% of them appearing once. Regarding this clonotype: Antigen specificity is unknown.

The length of the CDR3 is 13 residues. V was cut by 11 bases and J by 3 bases, with 16 bases left in between. This TCR was sampled from a human donor in good health. Some clones in this sample may be carry-over from other donors' samples. V is TRBV12-3 or TRBV12-4 and J is TRBJ1-1; D call uncertain. What was sequenced was whole blood. In DNA form, the CDR3 reads TGTGCCCGCAACAATTTCGCGGACACTGAAGCTTTCTTT. Its protein product is CARNNFADTEAFF.